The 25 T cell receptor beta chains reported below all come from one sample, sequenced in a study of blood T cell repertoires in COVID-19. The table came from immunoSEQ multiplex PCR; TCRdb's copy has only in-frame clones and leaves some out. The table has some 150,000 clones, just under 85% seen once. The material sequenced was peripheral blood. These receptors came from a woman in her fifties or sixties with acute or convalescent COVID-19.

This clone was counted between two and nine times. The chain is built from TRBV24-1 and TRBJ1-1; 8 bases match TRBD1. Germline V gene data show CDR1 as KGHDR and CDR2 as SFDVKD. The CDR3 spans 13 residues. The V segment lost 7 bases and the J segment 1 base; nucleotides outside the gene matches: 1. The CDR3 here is CATSGQGNTEAFF. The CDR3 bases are TGTGCCACCAGCGGACAGGGGAACACTGAAGCTTTCTTT.

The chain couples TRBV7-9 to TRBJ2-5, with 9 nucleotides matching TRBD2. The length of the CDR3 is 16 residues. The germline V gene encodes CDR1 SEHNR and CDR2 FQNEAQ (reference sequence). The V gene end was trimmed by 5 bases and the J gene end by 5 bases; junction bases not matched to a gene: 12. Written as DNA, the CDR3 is TGTGCCAGCAGCCCTCCGGGCGGGGGGGCGGAGGAGACCCAGTACTTC. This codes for CASSPPGGGAEETQYF. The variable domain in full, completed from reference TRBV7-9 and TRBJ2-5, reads DTGVSQNPRHKITKRGQNVTFRCDPISEHNRLYWYRQTLGQGPEFLTYFQNEAQLEKSRLLSDRFSAERPKGSFSTLEIQRTEQGDSAMYLCASSPPGGGAEETQYFGPGTRLLVL.

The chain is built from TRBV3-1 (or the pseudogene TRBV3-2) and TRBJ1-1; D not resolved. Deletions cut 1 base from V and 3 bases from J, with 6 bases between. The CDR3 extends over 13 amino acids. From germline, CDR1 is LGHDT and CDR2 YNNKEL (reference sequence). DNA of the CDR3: TGTGCCAGCAGCCAAGGGAGGGACACTGAAGCTTTCTTT. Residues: CASSQGRDTEAFF.

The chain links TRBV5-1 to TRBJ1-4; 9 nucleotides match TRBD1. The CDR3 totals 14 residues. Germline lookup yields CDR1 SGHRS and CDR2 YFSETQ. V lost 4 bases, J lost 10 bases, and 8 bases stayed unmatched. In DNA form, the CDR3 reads TGCGCCAGCAGCATGGACAGGGGCTTGGGAAAACTGTTTTTT. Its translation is CASSMDRGLGKLFF.

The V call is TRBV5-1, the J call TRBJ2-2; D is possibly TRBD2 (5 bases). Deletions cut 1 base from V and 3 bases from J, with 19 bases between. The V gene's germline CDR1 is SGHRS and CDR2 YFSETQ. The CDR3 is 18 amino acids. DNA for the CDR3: TGCGCCAGCAGCTTGAGCATCGGGGTAAAACCGGACACCGGGGAGCTGTTTTTT. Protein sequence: CASSLSIGVKPDTGELFF.

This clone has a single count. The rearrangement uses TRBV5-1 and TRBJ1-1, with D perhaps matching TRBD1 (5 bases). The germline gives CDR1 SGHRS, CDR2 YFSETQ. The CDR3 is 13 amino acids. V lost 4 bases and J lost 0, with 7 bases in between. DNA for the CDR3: TGCGCCAGCAGCCAGGGAATGAACACTGAAGCTTTCTTT. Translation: CASSQGMNTEAFF.

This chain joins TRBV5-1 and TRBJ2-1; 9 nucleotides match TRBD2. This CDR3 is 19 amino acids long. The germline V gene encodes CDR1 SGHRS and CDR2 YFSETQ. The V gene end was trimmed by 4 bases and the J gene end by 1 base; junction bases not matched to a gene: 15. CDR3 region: CASSNAGGPRSVSYNEQFF. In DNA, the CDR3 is TGCGCCAGCAGCAACGCGGGGGGGCCTAGGTCGGTATCCTACAATGAGCAGTTCTTC.

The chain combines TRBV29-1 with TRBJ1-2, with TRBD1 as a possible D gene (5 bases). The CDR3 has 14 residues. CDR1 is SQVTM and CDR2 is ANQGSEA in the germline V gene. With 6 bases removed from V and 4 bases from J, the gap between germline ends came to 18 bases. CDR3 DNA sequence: TGCAGCGTCACCATGGGGGGGTCTCCCTATGGCTACACCTTC. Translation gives CSVTMGGSPYGYTF. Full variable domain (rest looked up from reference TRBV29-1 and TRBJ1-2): SAVISQKPSRDICQRGTSLTIQCQVDSQVTMMFWYRQQPGQSLTLIATANQGSEATYESGFVIDKFPISRPNLTFSTLTVSNMSPEDSSIYLCSVTMGGSPYGYTFGSGTRLTVV.

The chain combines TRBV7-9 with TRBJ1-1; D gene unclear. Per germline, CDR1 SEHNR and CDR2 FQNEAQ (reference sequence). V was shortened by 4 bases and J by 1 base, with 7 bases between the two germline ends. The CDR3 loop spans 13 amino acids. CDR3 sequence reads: CASSSAGNTEAFF. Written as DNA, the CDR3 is TGTGCCAGCAGCTCTGCAGGGAACACTGAAGCTTTCTTT.

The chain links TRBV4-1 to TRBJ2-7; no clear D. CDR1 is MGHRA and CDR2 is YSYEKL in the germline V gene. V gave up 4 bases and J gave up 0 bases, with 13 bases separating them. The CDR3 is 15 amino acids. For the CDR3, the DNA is TGCGCCAGCAGCCCAGAGAGTAGCTACTCCTACGAGCAGTACTTC. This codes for CASSPESSYSYEQYF.

Here the CDR3 reads CASSFSAGIETQYF. CDR3 DNA: TGCGCCAGCAGCTTTTCAGCGGGCATAGAGACCCAGTACTTC. The V gene is TRBV5-1, the J gene TRBJ2-5; possibly TRBD2 for D (6 bases). In germline, CDR1 is SGHRS, CDR2 YFSETQ. The V end lost 2 bases, the J end lost 4 bases, and 12 bases lay between the germline ends. The CDR3 covers 14 residues.

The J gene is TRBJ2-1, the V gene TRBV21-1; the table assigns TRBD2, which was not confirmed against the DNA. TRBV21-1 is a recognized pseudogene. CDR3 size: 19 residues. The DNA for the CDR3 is TGTGCCAGCAGCAAAGCGATTTCCGGGACTAGGGGATACTACAATGAGCAGTTCTTC. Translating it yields CASSKAISGTRGYYNEQFF.

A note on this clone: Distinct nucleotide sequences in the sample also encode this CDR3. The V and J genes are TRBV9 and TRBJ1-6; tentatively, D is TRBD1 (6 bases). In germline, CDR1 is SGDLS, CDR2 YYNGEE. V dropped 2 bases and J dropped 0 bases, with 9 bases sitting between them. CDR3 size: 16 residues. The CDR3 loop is CASSVTGSSYNSPLHF. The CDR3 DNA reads TGTGCCAGCAGCGTCACAGGGAGCTCCTATAATTCACCCCTCCACTTT.

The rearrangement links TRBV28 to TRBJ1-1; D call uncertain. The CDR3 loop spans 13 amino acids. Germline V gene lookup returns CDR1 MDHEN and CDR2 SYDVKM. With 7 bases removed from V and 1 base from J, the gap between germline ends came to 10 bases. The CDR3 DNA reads TGTGCCAGCACCAAGACTGCGAACACTGAAGCTTTCTTT. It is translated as CASTKTANTEAFF. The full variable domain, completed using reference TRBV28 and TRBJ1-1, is DVKVTQSSRYLVKRTGEKVFLECVQDMDHENMFWYRQDPGLGLRLIYFSYDVKMKEKGDIPEGYSVSREKKERFSLILESASTNQTSMYLCASTKTANTEAFFGQGTRLTVV.

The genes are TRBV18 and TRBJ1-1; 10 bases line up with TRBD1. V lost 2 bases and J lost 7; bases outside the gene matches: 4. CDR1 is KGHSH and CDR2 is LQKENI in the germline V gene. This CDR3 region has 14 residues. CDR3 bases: TGTGCCAGCTCACCATCGACAGGGGGCGGTGAAGCTTTCTTT. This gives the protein CASSPSTGGGEAFF.

Here the CDR3 reads CASSVGRGATDTQYF. CDR3 nucleotide sequence: TGTGCCAGCAGCGTAGGTCGGGGGGCTACAGATACGCAGTATTTT. The chain joins TRBV9 to TRBJ2-3, with a tentative D call TRBD2 (7 bases). CDR1 is SGDLS, CDR2 YYNGEE, per germline. The V end lost 0 bases, the J end lost 3 bases, and 11 bases lay between the germline ends. CDR3 length: 15 amino acids. The entire variable domain, with the rest obtained from reference TRBV9 and TRBJ2-3, is as follows: DSGVTQTPKHLITATGQRVTLRCSPRSGDLSVYWYQQSLDQGLQFLIQYYNGEERAKGNILERFSAQQFPDLHSELNLSSLELGDSALYFCASSVGRGATDTQYFGPGTRLTVL.

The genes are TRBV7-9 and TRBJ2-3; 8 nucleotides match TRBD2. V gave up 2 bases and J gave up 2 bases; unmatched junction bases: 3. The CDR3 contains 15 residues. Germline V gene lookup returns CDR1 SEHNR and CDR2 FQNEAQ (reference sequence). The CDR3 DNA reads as TGTGCCAGCAGCTTATCAGCGGGGGCCACAGATACGCAGTATTTT. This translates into CASSLSAGATDTQYF.

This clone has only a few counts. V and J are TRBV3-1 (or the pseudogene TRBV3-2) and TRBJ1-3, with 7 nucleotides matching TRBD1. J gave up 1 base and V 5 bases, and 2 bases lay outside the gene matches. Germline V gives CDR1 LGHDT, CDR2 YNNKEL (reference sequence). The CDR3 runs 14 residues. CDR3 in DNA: TGTGCCAGCAGCGAGACAGGGTCTGGAAACACCATATATTTT. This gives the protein CASSETGSGNTIYF.

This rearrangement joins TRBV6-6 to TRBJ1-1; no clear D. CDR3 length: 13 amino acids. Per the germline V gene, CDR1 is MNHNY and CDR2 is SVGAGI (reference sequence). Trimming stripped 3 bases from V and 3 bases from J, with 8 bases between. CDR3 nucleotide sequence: TGTGCCAGCAGTTATTTCAGTGACACTGAAGCTTTCTTT. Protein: CASSYFSDTEAFF.

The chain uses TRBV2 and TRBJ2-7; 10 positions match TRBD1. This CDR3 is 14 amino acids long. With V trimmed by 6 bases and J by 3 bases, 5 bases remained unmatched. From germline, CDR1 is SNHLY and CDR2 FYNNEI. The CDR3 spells CASSGTGVFYEQYF. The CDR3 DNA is TGTGCCAGCAGCGGGACAGGGGTATTCTACGAGCAGTACTTC.

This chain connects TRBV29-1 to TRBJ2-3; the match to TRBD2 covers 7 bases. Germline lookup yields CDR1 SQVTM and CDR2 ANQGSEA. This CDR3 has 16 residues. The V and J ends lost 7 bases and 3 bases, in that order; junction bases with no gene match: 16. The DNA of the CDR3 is TGCAGCGCCGACCGGCGGGGTGGCGGGGGTACAGATACGCAGTATTTT. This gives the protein CSADRRGGGGTDTQYF.

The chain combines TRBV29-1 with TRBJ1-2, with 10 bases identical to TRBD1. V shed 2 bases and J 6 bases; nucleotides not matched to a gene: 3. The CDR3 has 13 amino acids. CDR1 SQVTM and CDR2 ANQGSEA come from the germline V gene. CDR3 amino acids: CSVERTGGNGYTF. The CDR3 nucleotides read TGCAGCGTTGAAAGGACAGGGGGGAATGGCTACACCTTC.

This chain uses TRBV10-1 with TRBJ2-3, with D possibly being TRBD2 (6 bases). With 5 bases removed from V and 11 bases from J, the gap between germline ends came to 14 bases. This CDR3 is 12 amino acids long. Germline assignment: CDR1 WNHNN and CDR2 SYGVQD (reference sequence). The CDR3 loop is CASSSWGDGQYF. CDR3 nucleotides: TGCGCCAGCAGTTCCTGGGGGGACGGGCAGTATTTT.

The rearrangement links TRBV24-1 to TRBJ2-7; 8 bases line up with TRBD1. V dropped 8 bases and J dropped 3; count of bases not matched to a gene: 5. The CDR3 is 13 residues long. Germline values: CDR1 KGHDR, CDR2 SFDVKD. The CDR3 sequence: CATNRTGIYEQYF. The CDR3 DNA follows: TGTGCCACCAATCGGACAGGGATCTACGAGCAGTACTTC.

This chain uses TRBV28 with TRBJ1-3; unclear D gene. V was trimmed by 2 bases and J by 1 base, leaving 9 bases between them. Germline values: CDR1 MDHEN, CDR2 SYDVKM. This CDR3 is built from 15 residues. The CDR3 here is CASSLGPRSGNTIYF. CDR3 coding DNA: TGTGCCAGCAGTTTAGGTCCGAGGTCTGGAAACACCATATATTTT.